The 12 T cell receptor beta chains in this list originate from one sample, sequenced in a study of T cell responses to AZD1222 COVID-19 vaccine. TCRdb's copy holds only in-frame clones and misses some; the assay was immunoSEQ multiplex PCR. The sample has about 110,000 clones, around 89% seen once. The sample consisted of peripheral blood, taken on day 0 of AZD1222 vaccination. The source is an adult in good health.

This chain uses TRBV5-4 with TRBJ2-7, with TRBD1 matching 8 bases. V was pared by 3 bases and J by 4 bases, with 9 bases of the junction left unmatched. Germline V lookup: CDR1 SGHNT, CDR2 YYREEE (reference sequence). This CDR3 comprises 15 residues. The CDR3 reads CASSWGGGTGYEQYF. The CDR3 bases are TGTGCCAGCAGCTGGGGTGGCGGGACAGGATACGAGCAGTACTTC.

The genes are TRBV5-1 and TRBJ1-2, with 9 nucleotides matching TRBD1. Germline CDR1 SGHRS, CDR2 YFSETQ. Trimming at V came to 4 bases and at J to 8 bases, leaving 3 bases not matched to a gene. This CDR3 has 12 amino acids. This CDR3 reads CASSRDREGYTF. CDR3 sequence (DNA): TGCGCCAGCAGCCGGGACAGGGAAGGCTACACCTTC. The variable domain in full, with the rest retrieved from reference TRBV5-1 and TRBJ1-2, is KAGVTQTPRYLIKTRGQQVTLSCSPISGHRSVSWYQQTPGQGLQFLFEYFSETQRNKGNFPGRFSGRQFSNSRSEMNVSTLELGDSALYLCASSRDREGYTFGSGTRLTVV.

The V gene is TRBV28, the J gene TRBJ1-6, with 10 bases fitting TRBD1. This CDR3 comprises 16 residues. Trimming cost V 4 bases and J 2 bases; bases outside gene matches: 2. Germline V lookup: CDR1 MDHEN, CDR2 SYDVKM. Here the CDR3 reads CASSSGQGAYNSPLHF. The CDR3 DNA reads TGTGCCAGCAGTTCAGGACAGGGGGCCTATAATTCACCCCTCCACTTT.

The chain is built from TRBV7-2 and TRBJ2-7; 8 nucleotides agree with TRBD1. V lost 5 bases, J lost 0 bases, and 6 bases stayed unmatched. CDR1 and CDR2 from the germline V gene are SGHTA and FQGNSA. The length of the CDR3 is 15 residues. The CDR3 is CASSPSGTGSYEQYF. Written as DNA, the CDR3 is TGTGCCAGCAGCCCCTCCGGGACAGGCTCCTACGAGCAGTACTTC.

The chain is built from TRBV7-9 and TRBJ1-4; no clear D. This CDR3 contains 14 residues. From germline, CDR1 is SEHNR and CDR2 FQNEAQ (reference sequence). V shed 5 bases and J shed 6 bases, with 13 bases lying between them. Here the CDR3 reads CASSLAALDEKLFF. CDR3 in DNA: TGTGCCAGCAGCCTGGCGGCGCTGGATGAAAAACTGTTTTTT.

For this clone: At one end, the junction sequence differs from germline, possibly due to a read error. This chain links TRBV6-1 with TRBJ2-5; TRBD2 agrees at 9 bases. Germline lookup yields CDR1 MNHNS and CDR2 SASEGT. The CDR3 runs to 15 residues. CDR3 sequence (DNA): TGTGCCAGCAGAGAAGCGGGGGGCGTGTTGGAGACCCAGTACTTC. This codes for CASREAGGVLETQYF.

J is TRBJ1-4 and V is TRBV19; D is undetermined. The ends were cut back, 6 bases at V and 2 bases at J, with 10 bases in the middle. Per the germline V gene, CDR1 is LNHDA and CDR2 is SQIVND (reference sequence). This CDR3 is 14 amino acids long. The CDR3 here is CASREARTNEKLFF. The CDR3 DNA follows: TGTGCCAGTAGGGAGGCCCGGACTAATGAAAAACTGTTTTTT.

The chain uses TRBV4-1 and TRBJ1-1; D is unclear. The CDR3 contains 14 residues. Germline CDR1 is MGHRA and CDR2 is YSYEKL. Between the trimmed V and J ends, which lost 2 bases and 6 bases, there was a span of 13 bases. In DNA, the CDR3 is TGCGCCAGCAGCCAAAGAGACGTGTGGGCTGAAGCTTTCTTT. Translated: CASSQRDVWAEAFF.

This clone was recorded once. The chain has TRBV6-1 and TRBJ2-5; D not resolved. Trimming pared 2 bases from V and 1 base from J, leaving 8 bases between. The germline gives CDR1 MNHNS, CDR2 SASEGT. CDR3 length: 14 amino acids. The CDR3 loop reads CASSETRIQETQYF. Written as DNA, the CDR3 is TGTGCCAGCAGTGAAACGCGGATCCAAGAGACCCAGTACTTC.

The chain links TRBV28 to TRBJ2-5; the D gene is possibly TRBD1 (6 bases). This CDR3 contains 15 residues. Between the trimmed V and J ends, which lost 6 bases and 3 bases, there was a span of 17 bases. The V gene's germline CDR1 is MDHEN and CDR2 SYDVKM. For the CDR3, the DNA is TGTGCCAGCAGCAAAGAAACGGACAGAAAAGAGACCCAGTACTTC. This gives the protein CASSKETDRKETQYF. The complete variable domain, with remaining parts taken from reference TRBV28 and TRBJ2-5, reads DVKVTQSSRYLVKRTGEKVFLECVQDMDHENMFWYRQDPGLGLRLIYFSYDVKMKEKGDIPEGYSVSREKKERFSLILESASTNQTSMYLCASSKETDRKETQYFGPGTRLLVL.

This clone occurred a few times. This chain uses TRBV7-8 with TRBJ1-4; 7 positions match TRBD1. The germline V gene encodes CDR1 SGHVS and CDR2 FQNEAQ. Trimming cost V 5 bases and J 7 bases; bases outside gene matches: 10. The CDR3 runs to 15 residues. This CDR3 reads CASSRSQGLTEKLFF. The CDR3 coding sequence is TGTGCCAGCAGCCGATCACAGGGGTTAACTGAAAAACTGTTTTTT.

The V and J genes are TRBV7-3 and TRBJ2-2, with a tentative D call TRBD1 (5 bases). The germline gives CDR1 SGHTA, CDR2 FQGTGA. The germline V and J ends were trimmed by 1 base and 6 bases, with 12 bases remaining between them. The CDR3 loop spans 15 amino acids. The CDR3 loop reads CASSLNIGASGELFF. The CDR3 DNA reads TGTGCCAGCAGCTTAAATATTGGGGCGTCCGGGGAGCTGTTTTTT.